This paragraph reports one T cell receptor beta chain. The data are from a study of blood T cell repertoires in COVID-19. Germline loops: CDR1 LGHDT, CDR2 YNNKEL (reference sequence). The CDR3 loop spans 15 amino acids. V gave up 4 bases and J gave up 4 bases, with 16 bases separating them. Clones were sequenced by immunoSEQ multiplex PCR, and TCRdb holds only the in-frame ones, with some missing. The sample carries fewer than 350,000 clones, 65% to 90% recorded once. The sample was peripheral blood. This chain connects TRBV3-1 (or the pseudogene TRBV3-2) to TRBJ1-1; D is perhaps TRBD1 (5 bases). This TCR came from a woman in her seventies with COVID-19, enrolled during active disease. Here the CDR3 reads CASSLSGVGATEAFF. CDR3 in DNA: TGTGCCAGCAGCCTGTCGGGTGTAGGGGCCACTGAAGCTTTCTTT.